The rows below give T cell receptor beta chains drawn from one sample of a study of OX40 agonist ivuxolimab in advanced cancers. Sequencing used immunoSEQ multiplex PCR; TCRdb keeps in-frame clones, though not all of them. The data hold about 18,000 clones, with roughly two thirds observed a single time. Sequenced here: CD4+ or CD8+ T cells sorted from blood, sampled in a trial of the OX40 agonist ivuxolimab. Every receptor here comes from an adult with an advanced solid tumor such as melanoma, head and neck, liver or kidney cancer. Both conserved end residues are part of each CDR3. D genes are given only for firm matches. Not every row has a clone size; where given, it reads once, few, many or a size class.

d_call: NA
j_call: TRBJ2-2
clone_size: once
v_call: TRBV21-1
cdr3_aa: CASSKVKRGWTGELFF
cdr3_nt: TGTGCCAGCAGCAAAGTGAAGAGGGGTTGGACCGGGGAGCTGTTTTTT

d_call: NA
j_call: TRBJ2-7
clone_size: NA
v_call: TRBV27
cdr3_aa: CASSSGVGSSYEQYF
cdr3_nt: TGTGCCAGCAGTTCCGGAGTGGGGAGCTCCTACGAGCAGTACTTC

d_call: NA
j_call: TRBJ2-7
clone_size: NA
v_call: TRBV4-3
cdr3_aa: CASSQDAQERTYEQYF
cdr3_nt: TGCGCCAGCAGCCAAGATGCACAGGAGCGAACCTACGAGCAGTACTTC

d_call: NA
j_call: TRBJ1-2
clone_size: NA
v_call: TRBV29-1
cdr3_aa: CSVEGGRANYGYTF
cdr3_nt: TGCAGCGTTGAAGGGGGCAGAGCTAACTATGGCTACACCTTC

d_call: TRBD1
j_call: TRBJ2-2
clone_size: medium-sized
v_call: TRBV6-1
cdr3_aa: CASSDETGVWHGELFF
cdr3_nt: TGTGCCAGCAGTGATGAGACAGGGGTTTGGCACGGGGAGCTGTTTTTT

d_call: NA
j_call: TRBJ2-3
clone_size: few
v_call: TRBV4-1
cdr3_aa: CASSQGYGTITTDTQYF
cdr3_nt: TGCGCCAGCAGCCAAGGATACGGTACGATAACCACAGATACGCAGTATTTT

d_call: NA
j_call: TRBJ1-1
clone_size: many
v_call: TRBV28
cdr3_aa: CASSPIQTVPKPHAFF
cdr3_nt: TGTGCCAGCAGTCCAATCCAGACGGTGCCGAAACCACACGCTTTCTTT

d_call: TRBD1
j_call: TRBJ2-7
clone_size: NA
v_call: TRBV7-9
cdr3_aa: CASSLGQGGYEQYF
cdr3_nt: TGTGCCAGCAGCTTAGGACAGGGGGGCTACGAGCAGTACTTC

d_call: TRBD1
j_call: TRBJ2-2
clone_size: NA
v_call: TRBV29-1
cdr3_aa: CSAGQGNTGELFF
cdr3_nt: TGCAGCGCGGGACAGGGGAACACCGGGGAGCTGTTTTTT

d_call: NA
j_call: TRBJ2-3
clone_size: NA
v_call: TRBV6-5
cdr3_aa: CASSSGTQYF
cdr3_nt: TGTGCCAGCAGTTCTGGTACGCAGTATTTT

d_call: TRBD1
j_call: TRBJ2-1
clone_size: NA
v_call: TRBV18
cdr3_aa: CASSTDRVDEQFF
cdr3_nt: TGTGCCAGCTCAACGGACAGGGTCGATGAGCAGTTCTTC

d_call: NA
j_call: TRBJ2-7
clone_size: NA
v_call: TRBV11-3
cdr3_aa: CASSRRRGGQGAEQYF
cdr3_nt: TGTGCCAGCAGCCGACGGCGGGGGGGACAGGGTGCCGAGCAGTACTTC

d_call: TRBD1
j_call: TRBJ1-5
clone_size: NA
v_call: TRBV7-3
cdr3_aa: CASSPGTGGLLSNQPQHF
cdr3_nt: TGTGCCAGCAGCCCCGGGACAGGGGGCCTTCTAAGCAATCAGCCCCAGCATTTT

d_call: NA
j_call: TRBJ1-4
clone_size: NA
v_call: TRBV7-9
cdr3_aa: CASSLTPEPEKLFF
cdr3_nt: TGTGCCAGCAGTCTTACCCCGGAACCCGAAAAACTGTTTTTT

d_call: NA
j_call: TRBJ2-7
clone_size: NA
v_call: TRBV4-1
cdr3_aa: CASSQESGYEQYF
cdr3_nt: TGCGCCAGCAGCCAAGAATCGGGCTACGAGCAGTACTTC

d_call: TRBD1
j_call: TRBJ2-2
clone_size: NA
v_call: TRBV9
cdr3_aa: CASNRGTGELFF
cdr3_nt: TGTGCCAGCAACAGGGGGACCGGGGAGCTGTTTTTT

d_call: NA
j_call: TRBJ2-1
clone_size: NA
v_call: TRBV7-9
cdr3_aa: CASSPSAAIYNEQFF
cdr3_nt: TGTGCCAGCAGCCCCTCGGCCGCGATCTACAATGAGCAGTTCTTC

d_call: NA
j_call: TRBJ2-2
clone_size: NA
v_call: TRBV7-9
cdr3_aa: CASRQNTGELFF
cdr3_nt: TGTGCCAGCAGACAAAACACCGGGGAGCTGTTTTTT

d_call: NA
j_call: TRBJ2-1
clone_size: NA
v_call: TRBV29-1
cdr3_aa: CSFLGLSNEQFF
cdr3_nt: TGCAGCTTTCTGGGGCTCAGCAATGAGCAGTTCTTC

d_call: NA
j_call: TRBJ1-6
clone_size: NA
v_call: TRBV27
cdr3_aa: CASSLAANNSPLHF
cdr3_nt: TGTGCCAGCAGTTTGGCAGCGAATAATTCACCCCTCCACTTT

d_call: TRBD2
j_call: TRBJ2-7
clone_size: NA
v_call: TRBV5-6
cdr3_aa: CASSQTAGEQYF
cdr3_nt: TGTGCCAGCAGCCAGACAGCGGGGGAGCAGTACTTC

d_call: NA
j_call: TRBJ2-7
clone_size: NA
v_call: TRBV14
cdr3_aa: CASSQEGGRDEQYF
cdr3_nt: TGTGCCAGCAGCCAAGAGGGGGGTAGAGACGAGCAGTACTTC

d_call: TRBD2
j_call: TRBJ2-3
clone_size: few
v_call: TRBV15
cdr3_aa: CATSSPGGGLADTQYF
cdr3_nt: TGTGCCACCAGCTCGCCGGGCGGGGGGTTGGCAGATACGCAGTATTTT

d_call: TRBD1
j_call: TRBJ2-7
clone_size: NA
v_call: TRBV30
cdr3_aa: CAWMDRDWAEQYF
cdr3_nt: TGTGCCTGGATGGACAGGGACTGGGCCGAGCAGTACTTC

d_call: TRBD1
j_call: TRBJ1-2
clone_size: NA
v_call: TRBV29-1
cdr3_aa: CSVEGTPTGVGGYTF
cdr3_nt: TGCAGCGTTGAGGGGACCCCGACAGGGGTAGGTGGCTACACCTTC

d_call: TRBD1
j_call: TRBJ2-2
clone_size: NA
v_call: TRBV9
cdr3_aa: CASTPAGTGNTGELFF
cdr3_nt: TGTGCCAGCACCCCCGCCGGGACAGGGAACACCGGGGAGCTGTTTTTT

d_call: NA
j_call: TRBJ2-1
clone_size: NA
v_call: TRBV7-9
cdr3_aa: CASSPGGTEQFF
cdr3_nt: TGTGCCAGCAGCCCCGGGGGTACAGAGCAGTTCTTC

d_call: NA
j_call: TRBJ1-1
clone_size: NA
v_call: TRBV5-4
cdr3_aa: CASSDNRGEAFF
cdr3_nt: TGTGCCAGCAGTGATAATCGGGGGGAAGCTTTCTTT

d_call: TRBD2
j_call: TRBJ2-5
clone_size: NA
v_call: TRBV7-9
cdr3_aa: CASSGLAGLFQETQYF
cdr3_nt: TGTGCCAGCAGCGGACTAGCGGGCCTCTTCCAAGAGACCCAGTACTTC

d_call: NA
j_call: TRBJ2-2
clone_size: NA
v_call: TRBV4-1
cdr3_aa: CASSRVMNTGELFF
cdr3_nt: TGCGCCAGCAGCCGTGTTATGAACACCGGGGAGCTGTTTTTT

d_call: NA
j_call: TRBJ2-1
clone_size: NA
v_call: TRBV6-6
cdr3_aa: CASSYSSVGGNEQFF
cdr3_nt: TGTGCCAGCAGTTACTCGAGCGTAGGGGGCAATGAGCAGTTCTTC

d_call: NA
j_call: TRBJ2-2
clone_size: NA
v_call: TRBV11-1
cdr3_aa: CASRTDPGELFF
cdr3_nt: TGTGCCAGCAGGACAGACCCCGGGGAGCTGTTTTTT

d_call: NA
j_call: TRBJ1-6
clone_size: few
v_call: TRBV2
cdr3_aa: CASSAGGLTYNSPLHF
cdr3_nt: TGTGCCAGCAGTGCGGGGGGATTAACCTATAATTCACCCCTCCACTTT

d_call: NA
j_call: TRBJ2-5
clone_size: NA
v_call: TRBV9
cdr3_aa: CASSVGTDLRRETQYF
cdr3_nt: TGTGCCAGCAGCGTAGGTACAGATCTTCGTCGCGAGACCCAGTACTTC

d_call: NA
j_call: TRBJ2-7
clone_size: few
v_call: TRBV10-3
cdr3_aa: CAISRDPYYEQYF
cdr3_nt: TGTGCCATCTCCCGGGACCCTTACTACGAGCAGTACTTC

d_call: TRBD1
j_call: TRBJ1-3
clone_size: once
v_call: TRBV19
cdr3_aa: CATEVGQGGWNTIYF
cdr3_nt: TGTGCCACCGAAGTTGGACAGGGGGGATGGAACACCATATATTTT

d_call: NA
j_call: TRBJ2-1
clone_size: NA
v_call: TRBV7-6
cdr3_aa: CASSLPELPYNEQFF
cdr3_nt: TGTGCCAGCAGCTTACCTGAACTACCCTACAATGAGCAGTTCTTC

d_call: NA
j_call: TRBJ2-2
clone_size: NA
v_call: TRBV18
cdr3_aa: CASSSEDTGELFF
cdr3_nt: TGTGCCAGCTCATCAGAGGACACCGGGGAGCTGTTTTTT

d_call: NA
j_call: TRBJ1-1
clone_size: NA
v_call: TRBV6-5
cdr3_aa: CASSYEEGLPEAFF
cdr3_nt: TGTGCCAGCAGTTACGAGGAGGGGCTCCCTGAAGCTTTCTTT

d_call: TRBD1
j_call: TRBJ2-7
clone_size: NA
v_call: TRBV28
cdr3_aa: CASSSGQGVTYEQYF
cdr3_nt: TGTGCCAGCAGTTCGGGACAGGGTGTAACCTACGAGCAGTACTTC

d_call: NA
j_call: TRBJ2-7
clone_size: once
v_call: TRBV28
cdr3_aa: CASSPLGSGQSYEQYF
cdr3_nt: TGTGCCAGCAGTCCGTTAGGTTCAGGACAGAGCTACGAGCAGTACTTC

d_call: TRBD1
j_call: TRBJ2-7
clone_size: NA
v_call: TRBV7-9
cdr3_aa: CASRPGQGVYEQYF
cdr3_nt: TGTGCCAGCAGACCGGGACAGGGGGTCTACGAGCAGTACTTC

d_call: TRBD1
j_call: TRBJ2-5
clone_size: NA
v_call: TRBV6-5
cdr3_aa: CASSLQGVGETQYF
cdr3_nt: TGTGCCAGCAGTCTGCAGGGGGTGGGGGAGACCCAGTACTTC

d_call: TRBD1
j_call: TRBJ2-1
clone_size: NA
v_call: TRBV7-2
cdr3_aa: CASSLWDRTTIDNEQFF
cdr3_nt: TGTGCCAGCAGCTTATGGGACAGAACCACAATCGACAATGAGCAGTTCTTC

d_call: TRBD1
j_call: TRBJ2-7
clone_size: NA
v_call: TRBV29-1
cdr3_aa: CSALTGRGPEQYF
cdr3_nt: TGCAGCGCCTTGACAGGGAGAGGCCCCGAGCAGTACTTC

d_call: NA
j_call: TRBJ1-1
clone_size: NA
v_call: TRBV13
cdr3_aa: CASSLLSDGPYTEAFF
cdr3_nt: TGTGCCAGCAGCTTACTGTCGGACGGGCCATACACTGAAGCTTTCTTT

d_call: TRBD1
j_call: TRBJ2-1
clone_size: NA
v_call: TRBV9
cdr3_aa: CASSDRGYDEQFF
cdr3_nt: TGTGCCAGCAGCGACAGGGGTTACGATGAGCAGTTCTTC

d_call: NA
j_call: TRBJ2-1
clone_size: NA
v_call: TRBV7-9
cdr3_aa: CASSYSPDEQFF
cdr3_nt: TGTGCCAGCAGCTATAGCCCCGATGAGCAGTTCTTC

d_call: NA
j_call: TRBJ1-1
clone_size: medium-sized
v_call: TRBV5-6
cdr3_aa: CASSLNLWMAENTEAFF
cdr3_nt: TGTGCCAGCAGCTTGAATTTGTGGATGGCGGAGAACACTGAAGCTTTCTTT

d_call: TRBD2
j_call: TRBJ2-4
clone_size: NA
v_call: TRBV19
cdr3_aa: CASSIDSLAGVHLAKNIQYF
cdr3_nt: TGTGCCAGTAGTATAGATTCTCTAGCGGGGGTCCACCTAGCCAAAAACATTCAGTACTTC

d_call: TRBD2
j_call: TRBJ2-5
clone_size: NA
v_call: TRBV11-3
cdr3_aa: CASSISGTGGRETQYF
cdr3_nt: TGTGCCAGCAGCATTAGCGGGACCGGGGGCAGAGAGACCCAGTACTTC

d_call: TRBD1
j_call: TRBJ1-2
clone_size: NA
v_call: TRBV7-6
cdr3_aa: CASSLVPTGANYGYTF
cdr3_nt: TGTGCCAGCAGCTTAGTCCCTACAGGGGCCAACTATGGCTACACCTTC

d_call: NA
j_call: TRBJ2-7
clone_size: NA
v_call: TRBV28
cdr3_aa: CASSSLLGFSYEQYF
cdr3_nt: TGTGCCAGCAGTTCCCTACTAGGGTTCTCCTACGAGCAGTACTTC

d_call: NA
j_call: TRBJ2-4
clone_size: NA
v_call: TRBV6-5
cdr3_aa: CASRTGSGIQYF
cdr3_nt: TGTGCCAGCAGAACAGGGTCGGGCATTCAGTACTTC

d_call: NA
j_call: TRBJ2-7
clone_size: NA
v_call: TRBV14
cdr3_aa: CASSQANRRYEQYF
cdr3_nt: TGTGCCAGCAGCCAAGCTAACCGCCGCTACGAGCAGTACTTC